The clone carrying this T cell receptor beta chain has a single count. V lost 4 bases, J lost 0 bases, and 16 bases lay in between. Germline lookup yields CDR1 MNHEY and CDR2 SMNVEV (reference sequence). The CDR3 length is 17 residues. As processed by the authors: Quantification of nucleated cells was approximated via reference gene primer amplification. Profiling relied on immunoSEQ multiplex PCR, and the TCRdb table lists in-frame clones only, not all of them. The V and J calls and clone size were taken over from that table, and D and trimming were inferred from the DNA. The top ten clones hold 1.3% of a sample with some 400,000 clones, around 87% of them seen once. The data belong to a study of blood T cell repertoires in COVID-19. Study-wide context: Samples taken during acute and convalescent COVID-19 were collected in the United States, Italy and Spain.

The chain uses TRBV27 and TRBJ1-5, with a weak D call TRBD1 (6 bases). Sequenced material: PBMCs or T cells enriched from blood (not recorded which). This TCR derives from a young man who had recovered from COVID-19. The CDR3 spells CASSSRSGVYSNQPQHF. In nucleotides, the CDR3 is TGTGCCAGCAGTTCTCGCTCAGGGGTCTATAGCAATCAGCCCCAGCATTTT.